These 27 T cell receptor beta chains share one sample of origin, sequenced in a study of beta chain features in type 1 diabetes. Findings of the study overall: Significant though moderate, a shortening of TCRB CDR3s appeared in all four CD4+ subsets of Type 1 diabetes patients.

These receptors lack a known antigen. Of the isolated RNA, all was reverse transcribed, and so the sequenced material was expressed TCRB transcripts. Sequencing was performed with immunoSEQ multiplex PCR; in TCRdb, only in-frame clones are kept and a portion is missing. The sample carries approximately 250,000 clones, less than 30% recorded once. Sequenced material: naive CD4+ T cells from blood. The receptors were sampled from a woman between 25 and 40 years old with type 1 diabetes.

This clone occurred a few times. The J gene is TRBJ1-5, the V gene TRBV30, with D possibly TRBD1 on 5 matching bases. The V gene's germline CDR1 is GTSNPN and CDR2 SVGIG (reference sequence). V lost 2 bases to trimming and J lost 4 bases, with 12 bases between them. This CDR3 has 14 residues. In DNA form, the CDR3 reads TGTGCCTGGAGTTTGTCAGGGATGAATCAGCCCCAGCATTTT. Translating it yields CAWSLSGMNQPQHF.

J is TRBJ2-1 and V is TRBV4-2; 9 nucleotides match TRBD2. Trimming cost V 0 bases and J 4 bases; bases outside gene matches: 10. Germline V gives CDR1 LGHNA, CDR2 YNFKEQ. There are 18 residues in the CDR3. CDR3 in amino acids: CASSQEGLAGTHYNEQFF. The CDR3 DNA reads as TGTGCCAGCAGCCAAGAGGGGCTAGCGGGGACCCATTACAATGAGCAGTTCTTC.

The table lists this clone with a count of one. The rearrangement uses TRBV30 and TRBJ1-2; D is possibly TRBD1 (5 bases). Trimming removed 0 bases at V and 14 bases at J, with 22 bases between. This CDR3 is 14 amino acids long. In germline, CDR1 is GTSNPN, CDR2 SVGIG (reference sequence). This CDR3 is CAWSVTERDWGGTF. DNA for the CDR3: TGTGCCTGGAGTGTAACTGAACGGGACTGGGGAGGTACCTTC.

V usage is TRBV27 and J usage is TRBJ2-1; 7 bases are shared with TRBD2. V gave up 1 base and J gave up 0 bases; unmatched junction bases: 6. This CDR3 is built from 17 residues. Germline V gene sequence: CDR1 MNHEY, CDR2 SMNVEV (reference sequence). CDR3 loop: CASSLFASGSSYNEQFF. CDR3 coding DNA: TGTGCCAGCAGTTTATTTGCTAGCGGCAGCTCCTACAATGAGCAGTTCTTC.

The gene calls are TRBV19 and TRBJ2-1; the D gene is possibly TRBD2 (6 bases). The CDR3 spans 14 residues. Trimming removed 3 bases from V and 1 base from J, with 7 bases in between. From germline, CDR1 is LNHDA and CDR2 SQIVND (reference sequence). CDR3 in DNA: TGTGCCAGTAGTATGGGGGGTTCCTACAATGAGCAGTTCTTC. It translates to CASSMGGSYNEQFF.

The chain combines TRBV7-9 with TRBJ2-1; D is uncertain. The ends were cut back, 1 base at V and 1 base at J, with 5 bases in the middle. From germline, CDR1 is SEHNR and CDR2 FQNEAQ (reference sequence). This CDR3 is 14 amino acids long. CDR3: CASSLGESYNEQFF. Here the CDR3 DNA reads TGTGCCAGCAGCTTAGGAGAGTCCTACAATGAGCAGTTCTTC.

The chain employs TRBV29-1 and TRBJ2-3, with 9 bases aligning to TRBD1. The CDR3 has 15 amino acids. The junction had 4 bases not matched to a gene; V was cut back by 1 base and J by 2 bases. The germline V gene has CDR1 SQVTM and CDR2 ANQGSEA. CDR3 residues: CSVEAGTGFTDTQYF. The CDR3 DNA follows: TGCAGCGTTGAAGCCGGGACAGGGTTCACAGATACGCAGTATTTT.

The V call is TRBV13, the J call TRBJ2-1; D possibly corresponds to TRBD2 (5 bases). With 0 bases removed from V and 3 bases from J, the gap between germline ends came to 15 bases. The V gene's germline CDR1 is PRHDT and CDR2 FYEKMQ (reference sequence). The CDR3 totals 17 residues. The CDR3 DNA is TGTGCCAGCAGCTTAGGCCTCCGGGCGGGCCGCTACAATGAGCAGTTCTTC. Its protein product is CASSLGLRAGRYNEQFF. The whole variable domain, remainder taken from reference TRBV13 and TRBJ2-1, is AAGVIQSPRHLIKEKRETATLKCYPIPRHDTVYWYQQGPGQDPQFLISFYEKMQSDKGSIPDRFSAQQFSDYHSELNMSSLELGDSALYFCASSLGLRAGRYNEQFFGPGTRLTVL.

V gene TRBV7-9 combines with J gene TRBJ2-1, with 8 bases matching TRBD2. With V trimmed by 8 bases and J by 2 bases, 11 bases remained unmatched. Germline V lookup: CDR1 SEHNR, CDR2 FQNEAQ (reference sequence). The CDR3 is 16 amino acids. The chain's CDR3 is CASHNTGTRPYNEQFF. CDR3 bases: TGTGCCAGCCACAACACCGGGACTAGGCCCTACAATGAGCAGTTCTTC.

The V call is TRBV30, the J call TRBJ2-5; no clear D. From germline, CDR1 is GTSNPN and CDR2 SVGIG (reference sequence). CDR3 length equals 10 residues. Trimming shortened V by 4 bases and J by 5 bases, and 5 bases separated the two germline ends. The DNA for the CDR3 is TGTGCCTGGAAGAGGGAGACCCAGTACTTC. It codes for CAWKRETQYF.

In its sample, this clone was seen a few times. The rearrangement uses TRBV28 and TRBJ2-7; 7 positions agree with TRBD1. V shed 5 bases, J shed 3 bases, and the junction held 4 bases outside the gene matches. This CDR3 has 13 amino acids. Germline-derived CDR1 and CDR2 are MDHEN and SYDVKM. CDR3 DNA: TGTGCCAGCAGTCCGGGACAGATCTACGAGCAGTACTTC. This translates into CASSPGQIYEQYF. The complete variable domain, with remaining parts taken from reference TRBV28 and TRBJ2-7, reads DVKVTQSSRYLVKRTGEKVFLECVQDMDHENMFWYRQDPGLGLRLIYFSYDVKMKEKGDIPEGYSVSREKKERFSLILESASTNQTSMYLCASSPGQIYEQYFGPGTRLTVT.

This sequence joins TRBV4-2 and TRBJ2-7; 10 bases line up with TRBD1. Germline V gene lookup returns CDR1 LGHNA and CDR2 YNFKEQ. The CDR3 runs 15 residues. V lost 3 bases to trimming and J lost 3 bases; unmatched junction nucleotides: 5. This chain's CDR3 is CASSQGTGVFYEQYF. The CDR3 DNA reads TGTGCCAGCAGCCAGGGGACAGGGGTGTTCTACGAGCAGTACTTC.

The CDR3 spells CASSLRDRIQETQYF. The DNA of the CDR3 is TGTGCCAGCAGCTTAAGGGACAGGATCCAAGAGACCCAGTACTTC. The chain links TRBV7-8 to TRBJ2-5; TRBD1 aligns across 8 bases. V was clipped by 2 bases and J by 1 base; unmatched bases: 3. From germline, CDR1 is SGHVS and CDR2 FQNEAQ. The CDR3 covers 15 residues.

V is TRBV5-1 and J is TRBJ1-2, with 9 bases that match TRBD1. Unmatched junction bases numbered 2, after V lost 2 bases and J lost 6 bases. The CDR3 is 13 residues long. CDR1 and CDR2 (germline): SGHRS, YFSETQ. CDR3 protein: CASSFGTGNGYTF. CDR3 coding DNA: TGCGCCAGCAGCTTCGGGACAGGGAATGGCTACACCTTC.

The genes are TRBV2 and TRBJ1-4; the D gene is possibly TRBD1 (5 bases). This CDR3 has 13 residues. V lost 7 bases, J lost 12 bases, and 18 bases lay in between. Germline V CDR1 and CDR2: SNHLY, FYNNEI. The CDR3 DNA sequence: TGTGCCAGCACCTATAGAGCTGGGGGGGAACTGTTTTTT. The encoded protein is CASTYRAGGELFF.

In its sample, this clone was seen a few times. The rearrangement joins TRBV9 to TRBJ2-6; 7 bases agree with TRBD1. This CDR3 comprises 19 residues. Losses at the gene ends were 4 bases for V and 0 bases for J; bases not matched to a gene: 13. The germline V gene encodes CDR1 SGDLS and CDR2 YYNGEE. CDR3 in amino acids: CASSPGTEDFSSGANVLTF. The CDR3 nucleotides are TGTGCCAGCAGCCCCGGGACAGAAGATTTTAGCTCTGGGGCCAACGTCCTGACTTTC.

The chain combines TRBV6-6 with TRBJ2-5; TRBD1 matches at 9 bases. The CDR3 has 15 residues. Unmatched junction bases numbered 6, after V lost 4 bases and J lost 3 bases. Germline CDR1 and CDR2: MNHNY and SVGAGI (reference sequence). The CDR3 DNA follows: TGTGCCAGCAGTTTCCACCGGGACAGGGAAGAGACCCAGTACTTC. It is translated as CASSFHRDREETQYF.

This clone was observed a handful of times. The chain has TRBV6-5 and TRBJ1-5, with D possibly being TRBD1 (6 bases). The CDR3 loop spans 13 amino acids. Trimming took 10 bases from V and 0 from J, leaving 10 bases between them. CDR1 MNHEY and CDR2 SVGAGI come from the germline V gene. CDR3 amino acids: CATGAYSNQPQHF. The DNA for the CDR3 is TGTGCCACAGGGGCATATAGCAATCAGCCCCAGCATTTT.

J is TRBJ2-2 and V is TRBV6-5; 7 bases fit TRBD1. Trimming cost V 6 bases and J 0 bases; bases outside gene matches: 4. From germline, CDR1 is MNHEY and CDR2 SVGAGI. The CDR3 is made up of 15 amino acids. The CDR3 protein is CASRIGTANTGELFF. The CDR3 nucleotides are TGTGCCAGCAGGATAGGGACAGCGAACACCGGGGAGCTGTTTTTT.

This clone was observed a handful of times. Other DNA sequences from this sample encode an identical CDR3 as well. This CDR3 reads CASSRDRVTDTQYF. In nucleotides, the CDR3 is TGCGCCAGCAGCCGAGACAGGGTCACAGATACGCAGTATTTT. V usage is TRBV5-1 and J usage is TRBJ2-3; 7 nucleotides align to TRBD1. J was trimmed by 2 bases and V by 4 bases; bases with no gene match: 4. The germline CDR1 and CDR2 sequences are SGHRS and YFSETQ. The CDR3 runs to 14 residues.

The rearrangement links TRBV4-2 to TRBJ2-7; tentative D call: TRBD2 (6 bases). Germline V gene sequence: CDR1 LGHNA, CDR2 YNFKEQ. The CDR3 has 17 residues. Deletions cut 2 bases from V and 0 bases from J, with 17 bases between. Here the CDR3 DNA reads TGTGCCAGCAGCCAACTATCCATGGCGGGGAGCTCCTACGAGCAGTACTTC. Translation: CASSQLSMAGSSYEQYF.

This clone was seen only a few times. At one of its ends the junction is not consistent with the germline gene, which may arise from a read error. The chain links TRBV5-4 to TRBJ2-3; possibly TRBD2 for D (7 bases). Germline V lookup: CDR1 SGHNT, CDR2 YYREEE (reference sequence). CDR3 length: 15 amino acids. For the CDR3, the DNA is TGTGCCAGCAGTTTGGGGGGGCCCGGCACAGATACGCAGTATTTT. This translates into CASSLGGPGTDTQYF.

In this sample, this clone turned up a few times. This chain links TRBV30 with TRBJ1-1; no firm D call. CDR3 length: 14 amino acids. V lost 2 bases, J lost 0 bases, and 10 bases lay in between. The germline V gene has CDR1 GTSNPN and CDR2 SVGIG (reference sequence). CDR3 DNA: TGTGCCTGGAGTTTAGGCGGGTTGAACACTGAAGCTTTCTTT. It yields the protein CAWSLGGLNTEAFF.

J is TRBJ2-6 and V is TRBV5-1, with D perhaps matching TRBD1 (5 bases). Germline V lookup: CDR1 SGHRS, CDR2 YFSETQ. The CDR3 has 15 amino acids. Trimming cost V 6 bases and J 0 bases, with 10 bases left between them. CDR3 in DNA: TGCGCCAGCACCGACAGCTCCTCTGGGGCCAACGTCCTGACTTTC. Amino acids: CASTDSSSGANVLTF.

The genes are TRBV29-1 and TRBJ1-1; weak D call: TRBD1 (5 bases). V lost 5 bases and J lost 4, with 11 bases in between. The CDR3 sequence is 12 residues long. Germline V gene data show CDR1 as SQVTM and CDR2 as ANQGSEA. The CDR3 loop is CSVLGGSTEAFF. The CDR3 coding sequence is TGCAGCGTTCTGGGGGGGAGCACTGAAGCTTTCTTT.

This clone was seen a handful of times. This chain uses TRBV19 with TRBJ2-3, with 7 bases identical to TRBD2. Germline V gene sequence: CDR1 LNHDA, CDR2 SQIVND (reference sequence). Germline trimming cut 10 bases from V and 6 bases from J; bases unmatched to any gene: 13. The CDR3 consists of 14 residues. CDR3 nucleotides: TGTGCCACCAGACTAGCCCCCGGCGTGGATACGCAGTATTTT. It codes for CATRLAPGVDTQYF.

J is TRBJ2-3 and V is TRBV25-1; D gene ambiguous. The CDR3 sequence is 13 residues long. The V gene's germline CDR1 is MGHDK and CDR2 SYGVNS. Between the trimmed V and J ends, which lost 0 bases and 6 bases, there was a span of 7 bases. The CDR3 coding sequence is TGTGCCAGCAGTGAATATGCGGTCGATACGCAGTATTTT. This codes for CASSEYAVDTQYF. Looking up the rest from reference TRBV25-1 and TRBJ2-3 gives the full variable domain: EADIYQTPRYLVIGTGKKITLECSQTMGHDKMYWYQQDPGMELHLIHYSYGVNSTEKGDLSSESTVSRIRTEHFPLTLESARPSHTSQYLCASSEYAVDTQYFGPGTRLTVL.